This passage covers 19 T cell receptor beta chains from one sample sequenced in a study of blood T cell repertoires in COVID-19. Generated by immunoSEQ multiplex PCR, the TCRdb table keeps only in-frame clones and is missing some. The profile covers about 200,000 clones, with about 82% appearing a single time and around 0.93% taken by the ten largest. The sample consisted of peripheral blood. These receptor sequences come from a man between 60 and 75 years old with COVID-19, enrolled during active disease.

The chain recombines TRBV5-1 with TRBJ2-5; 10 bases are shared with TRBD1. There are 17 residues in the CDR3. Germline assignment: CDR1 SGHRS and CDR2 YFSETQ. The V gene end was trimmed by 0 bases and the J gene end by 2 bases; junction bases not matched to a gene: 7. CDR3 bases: TGCGCCAGCAGCTTGGAGATCCCGGGACAGGGGCAAGAGACCCAGTACTTC. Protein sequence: CASSLEIPGQGQETQYF.

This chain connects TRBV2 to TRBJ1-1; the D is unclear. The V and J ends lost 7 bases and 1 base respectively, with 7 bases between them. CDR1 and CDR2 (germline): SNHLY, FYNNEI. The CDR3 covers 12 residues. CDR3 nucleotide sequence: TGTGCCAGCATGGGCAGGAACACTGAAGCTTTCTTT. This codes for CASMGRNTEAFF.

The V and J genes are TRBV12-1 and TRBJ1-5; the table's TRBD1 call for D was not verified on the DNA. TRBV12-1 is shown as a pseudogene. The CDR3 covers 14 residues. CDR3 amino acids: CASSSGTGVRPQHF. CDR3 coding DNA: TGTGCCAGCAGCTCGGGGACAGGGGTACGGCCCCAGCATTTT.

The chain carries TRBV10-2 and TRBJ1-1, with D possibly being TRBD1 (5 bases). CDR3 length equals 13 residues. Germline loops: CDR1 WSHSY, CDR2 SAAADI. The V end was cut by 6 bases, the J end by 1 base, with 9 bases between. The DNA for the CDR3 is TGCGCCAGCAGCTCTGGACAGAACACTGAAGCTTTCTTT. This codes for CASSSGQNTEAFF.

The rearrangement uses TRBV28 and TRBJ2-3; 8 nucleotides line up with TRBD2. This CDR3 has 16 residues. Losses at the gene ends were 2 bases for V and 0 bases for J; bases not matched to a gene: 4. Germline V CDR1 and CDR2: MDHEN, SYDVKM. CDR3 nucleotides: TGTGCCAGCAGTTTAATACTAGCGGACAGCACAGATACGCAGTATTTT. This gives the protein CASSLILADSTDTQYF.

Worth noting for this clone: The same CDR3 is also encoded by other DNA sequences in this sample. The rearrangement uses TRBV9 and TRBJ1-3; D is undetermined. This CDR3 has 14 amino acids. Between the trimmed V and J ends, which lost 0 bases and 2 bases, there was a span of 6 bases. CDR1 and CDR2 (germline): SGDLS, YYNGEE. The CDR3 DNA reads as TGTGCCAGCAGCGTAGTGGCAGCTGGAAACACCATATATTTT. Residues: CASSVVAAGNTIYF.

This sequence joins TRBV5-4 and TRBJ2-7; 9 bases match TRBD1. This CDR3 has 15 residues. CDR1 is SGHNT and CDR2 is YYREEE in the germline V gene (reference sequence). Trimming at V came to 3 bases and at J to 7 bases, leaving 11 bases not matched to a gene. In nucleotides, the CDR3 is TGTGCCAGCAGCTCTTCGGGAACAGGGGGCAGGGAGCAGTACTTC. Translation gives CASSSSGTGGREQYF.

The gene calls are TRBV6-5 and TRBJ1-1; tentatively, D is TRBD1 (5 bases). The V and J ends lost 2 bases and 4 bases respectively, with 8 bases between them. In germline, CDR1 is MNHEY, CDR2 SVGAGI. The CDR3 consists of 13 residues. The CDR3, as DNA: TGTGCCAGCAGTTACGGCAGGGTCACTGAAGCTTTCTTT. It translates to CASSYGRVTEAFF.

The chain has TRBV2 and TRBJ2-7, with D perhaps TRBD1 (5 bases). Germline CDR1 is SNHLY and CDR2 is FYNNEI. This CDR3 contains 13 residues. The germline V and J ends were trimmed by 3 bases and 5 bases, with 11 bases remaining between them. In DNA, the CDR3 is TGTGCCAGCAGTGAGAGCCAGGGTGACGAGCAGTACTTC. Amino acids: CASSESQGDEQYF.

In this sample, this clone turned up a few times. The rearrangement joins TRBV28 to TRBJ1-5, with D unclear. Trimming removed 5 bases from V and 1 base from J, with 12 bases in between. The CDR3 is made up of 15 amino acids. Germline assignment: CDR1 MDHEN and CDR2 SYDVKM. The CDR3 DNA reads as TGTGCCAGCAGTCCCCGCCGGGGAAGCAATCAGCCCCAGCATTTT. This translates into CASSPRRGSNQPQHF.

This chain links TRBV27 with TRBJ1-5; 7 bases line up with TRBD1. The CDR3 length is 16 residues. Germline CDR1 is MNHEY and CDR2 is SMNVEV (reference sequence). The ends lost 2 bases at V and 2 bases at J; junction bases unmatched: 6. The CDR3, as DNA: TGTGCCAGCAGTTTACGCAGGGGGATGGGCAATCAGCCCCAGCATTTT. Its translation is CASSLRRGMGNQPQHF.

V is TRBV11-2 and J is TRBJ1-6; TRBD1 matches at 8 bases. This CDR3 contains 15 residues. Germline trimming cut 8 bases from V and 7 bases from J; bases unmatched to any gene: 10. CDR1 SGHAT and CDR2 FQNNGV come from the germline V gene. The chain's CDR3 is CASGGGTGVNSPLHF. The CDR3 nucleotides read TGTGCCAGCGGGGGGGGGACAGGAGTAAATTCACCCCTCCACTTT.

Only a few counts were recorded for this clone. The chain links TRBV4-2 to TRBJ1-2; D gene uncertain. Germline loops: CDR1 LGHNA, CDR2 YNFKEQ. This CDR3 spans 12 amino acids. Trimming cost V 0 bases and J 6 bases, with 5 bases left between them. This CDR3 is CASSQDADGYTF. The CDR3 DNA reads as TGTGCCAGCAGCCAAGATGCGGATGGCTACACCTTC.

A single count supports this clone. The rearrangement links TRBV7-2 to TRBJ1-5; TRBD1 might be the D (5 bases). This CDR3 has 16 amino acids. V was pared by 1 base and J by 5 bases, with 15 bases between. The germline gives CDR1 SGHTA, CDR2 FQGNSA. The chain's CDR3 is CASSLVGAIGDQPQHF. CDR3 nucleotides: TGTGCCAGCAGCTTAGTAGGGGCTATTGGGGATCAGCCCCAGCATTTT. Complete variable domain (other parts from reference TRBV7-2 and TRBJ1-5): GAGVSQSPSNKVTEKGKDVELRCDPISGHTALYWYRQSLGQGLEFLIYFQGNSAPDKSGLPSDRFSAERTGGSVSTLTIQRTQQEDSAVYLCASSLVGAIGDQPQHFGDGTRLSIL.

Here the CDR3 DNA reads TGTGCCAGCAGCCCCGTCCAGGGGATGAACACTGAAGCTTTCTTT. Encoded protein: CASSPVQGMNTEAFF. The chain combines TRBV7-7 with TRBJ1-1, with TRBD1 as a possible D gene (6 bases). Germline assignment: CDR1 SSHAT and CDR2 FNYEAQ (reference sequence). V lost 5 bases and J 0 bases, leaving 13 bases between the germline ends. The CDR3 has 15 amino acids.

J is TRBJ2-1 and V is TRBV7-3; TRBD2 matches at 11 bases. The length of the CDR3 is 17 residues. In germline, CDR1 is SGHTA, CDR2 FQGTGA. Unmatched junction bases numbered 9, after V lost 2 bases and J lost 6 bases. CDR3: CASSLVSGRAASNEQFF. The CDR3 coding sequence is TGTGCCAGCAGCTTAGTTAGCGGGAGGGCCGCATCCAATGAGCAGTTCTTC.

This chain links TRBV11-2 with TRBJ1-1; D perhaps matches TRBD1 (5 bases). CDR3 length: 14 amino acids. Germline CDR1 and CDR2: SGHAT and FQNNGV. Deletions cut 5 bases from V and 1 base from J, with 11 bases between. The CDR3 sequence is CASSLRGRNTEAFF. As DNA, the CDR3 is TGTGCCAGCAGCCTCCGGGGGAGGAACACTGAAGCTTTCTTT. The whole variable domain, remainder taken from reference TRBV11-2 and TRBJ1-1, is EAGVAQSPRYKIIEKRQSVAFWCNPISGHATLYWYQQILGQGPKLLIQFQNNGVVDDSQLPKDRFSAERLKGVDSTLKIQPAKLEDSAVYLCASSLRGRNTEAFFGQGTRLTVV.

CDR3 residues: CASSLRDSSLSGANVLTF. CDR3 in DNA: TGTGCCAGCAGCTTGAGGGACAGCAGCCTTTCTGGGGCCAACGTCCTGACTTTC. V gene TRBV7-9 combines with J gene TRBJ2-6, with TRBD1 identical over 7 bases. The length of the CDR3 is 18 residues. The V gene end was trimmed by 3 bases and the J gene end by 1 base; junction bases not matched to a gene: 9. The germline gives CDR1 SEHNR, CDR2 FQNEAQ (reference sequence).

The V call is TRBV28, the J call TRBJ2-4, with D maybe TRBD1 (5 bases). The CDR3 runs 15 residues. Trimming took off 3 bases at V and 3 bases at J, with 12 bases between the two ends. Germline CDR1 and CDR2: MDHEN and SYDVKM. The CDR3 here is CASSFPKGIKNIQYF. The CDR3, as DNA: TGTGCCAGCAGTTTCCCCAAGGGGATCAAAAACATTCAGTACTTC.